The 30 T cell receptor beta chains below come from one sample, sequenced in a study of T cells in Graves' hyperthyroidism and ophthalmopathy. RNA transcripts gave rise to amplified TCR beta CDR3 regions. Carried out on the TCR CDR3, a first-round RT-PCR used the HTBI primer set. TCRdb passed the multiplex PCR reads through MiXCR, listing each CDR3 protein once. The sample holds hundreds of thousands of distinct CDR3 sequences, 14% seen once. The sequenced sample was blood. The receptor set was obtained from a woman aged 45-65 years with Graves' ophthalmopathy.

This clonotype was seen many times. This CDR3 is CASSQVLGSVYNEQFF. The CDR3 DNA sequence: TGTGCCAGCAGCCAAGTCTTAGGGTCGGTTTACAATGAGCAGTTCTTC. V is TRBV3-1 and J is TRBJ2-1; D unclear. V was pared by 1 base and J by 4 bases, with 14 bases between. The germline V gene has CDR1 LGHDT and CDR2 YNNKEL (reference sequence). The CDR3 has 16 residues.

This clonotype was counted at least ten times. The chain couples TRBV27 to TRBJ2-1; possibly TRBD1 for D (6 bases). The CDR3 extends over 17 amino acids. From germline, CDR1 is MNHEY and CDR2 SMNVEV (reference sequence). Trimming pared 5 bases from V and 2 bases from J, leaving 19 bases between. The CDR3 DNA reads TGTGCCAGCAGTGTAGGCGTCAGGGGCGGAACCTACAATGAGCAGTTCTTC. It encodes CASSVGVRGGTYNEQFF.

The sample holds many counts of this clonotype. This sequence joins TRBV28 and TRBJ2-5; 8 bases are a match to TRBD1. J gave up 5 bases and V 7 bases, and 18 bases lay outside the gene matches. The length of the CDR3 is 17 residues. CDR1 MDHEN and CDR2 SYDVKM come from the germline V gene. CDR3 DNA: TGTGCCAGCAAGGTCATCGGTACAGGGGGATTAGGGGAGACCCAGTACTTC. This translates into CASKVIGTGGLGETQYF.

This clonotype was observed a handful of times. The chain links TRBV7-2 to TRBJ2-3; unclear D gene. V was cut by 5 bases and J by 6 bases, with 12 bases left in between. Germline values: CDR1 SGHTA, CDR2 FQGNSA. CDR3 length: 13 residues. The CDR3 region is CASSARRTDTQYF. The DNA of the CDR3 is TGTGCCAGCAGCGCGCGGCGGACCGATACGCAGTATTTT.

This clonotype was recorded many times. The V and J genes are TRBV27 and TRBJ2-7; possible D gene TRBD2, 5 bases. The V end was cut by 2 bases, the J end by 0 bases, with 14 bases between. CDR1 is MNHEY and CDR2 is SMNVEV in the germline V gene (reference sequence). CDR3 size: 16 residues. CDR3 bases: TGTGCCAGCAGTTTAATTCGAGGGAGTTTCTCCTACGAGCAGTACTTC. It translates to CASSLIRGSFSYEQYF.

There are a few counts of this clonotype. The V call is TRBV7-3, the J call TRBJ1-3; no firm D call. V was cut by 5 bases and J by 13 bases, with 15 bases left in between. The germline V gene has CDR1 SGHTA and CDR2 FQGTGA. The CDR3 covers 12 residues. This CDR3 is CASSQDSLAIYF. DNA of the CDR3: TGTGCCAGCAGCCAGGACTCCCTGGCTATATATTTT.

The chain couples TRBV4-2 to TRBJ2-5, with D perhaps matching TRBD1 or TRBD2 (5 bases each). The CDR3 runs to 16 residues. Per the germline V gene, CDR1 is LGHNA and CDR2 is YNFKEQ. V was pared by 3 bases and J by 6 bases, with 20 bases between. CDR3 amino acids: CASSQPPQGGEQTQYF. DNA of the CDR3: TGTGCCAGCAGCCAGCCACCCCAGGGTGGGGAGCAGACCCAGTACTTC.

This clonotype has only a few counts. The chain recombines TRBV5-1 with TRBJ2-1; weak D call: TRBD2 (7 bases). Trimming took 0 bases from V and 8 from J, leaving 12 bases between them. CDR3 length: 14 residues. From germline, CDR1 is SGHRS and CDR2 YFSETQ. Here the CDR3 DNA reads TGCGCCAGCAGCTTGGACCCGGGGGGCGATGAGCAGTTCTTC. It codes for CASSLDPGGDEQFF.

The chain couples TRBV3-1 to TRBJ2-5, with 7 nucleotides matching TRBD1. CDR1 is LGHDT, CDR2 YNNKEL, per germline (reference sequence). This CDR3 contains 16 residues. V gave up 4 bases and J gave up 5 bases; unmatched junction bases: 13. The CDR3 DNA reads TGTGCCAGCAGCCGAGGAAGGTCAGGGGGTGTCGAGACCCAGTACTTC. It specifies CASSRGRSGGVETQYF.

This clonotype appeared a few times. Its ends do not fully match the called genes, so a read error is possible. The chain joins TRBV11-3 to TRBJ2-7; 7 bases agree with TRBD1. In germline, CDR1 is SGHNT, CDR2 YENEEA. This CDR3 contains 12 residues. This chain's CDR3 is CASSSSGTARVF. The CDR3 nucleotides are TGTGCCAGCAGCTCATCCGGGACAGCCAGGGTCTTC.

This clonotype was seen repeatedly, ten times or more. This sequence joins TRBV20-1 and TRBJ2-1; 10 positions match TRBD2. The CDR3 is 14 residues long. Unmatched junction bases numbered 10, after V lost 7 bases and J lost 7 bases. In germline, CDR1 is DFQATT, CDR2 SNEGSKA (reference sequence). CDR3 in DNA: TGCAGTGGGATGAGCGGGAGGGCCAATAATGAGCAGTTCTTC. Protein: CSGMSGRANNEQFF.

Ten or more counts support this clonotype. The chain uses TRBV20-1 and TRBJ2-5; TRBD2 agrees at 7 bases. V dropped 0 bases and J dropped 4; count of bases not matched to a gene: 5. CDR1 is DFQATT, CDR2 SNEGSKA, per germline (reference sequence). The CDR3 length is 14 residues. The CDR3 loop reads CSARDGGGVETQYF. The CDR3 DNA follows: TGCAGTGCTAGAGATGGTGGGGGGGTAGAGACCCAGTACTTC.

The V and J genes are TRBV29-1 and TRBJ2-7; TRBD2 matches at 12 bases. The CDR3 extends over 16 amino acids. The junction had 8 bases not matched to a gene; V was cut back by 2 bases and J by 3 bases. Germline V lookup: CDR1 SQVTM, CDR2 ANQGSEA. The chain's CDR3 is CSVEMTSGRSFYEQYF. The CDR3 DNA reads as TGCAGCGTTGAAATGACTAGCGGGAGATCTTTCTACGAGCAGTACTTC.

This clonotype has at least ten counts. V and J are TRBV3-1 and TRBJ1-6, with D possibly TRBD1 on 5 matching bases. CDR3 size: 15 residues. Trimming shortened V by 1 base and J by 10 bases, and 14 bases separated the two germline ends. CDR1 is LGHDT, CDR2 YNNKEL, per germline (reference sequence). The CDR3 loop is CASSQVGRPESPLHF. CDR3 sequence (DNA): TGTGCCAGCAGCCAAGTGGGACGGCCGGAATCACCCCTCCACTTT.

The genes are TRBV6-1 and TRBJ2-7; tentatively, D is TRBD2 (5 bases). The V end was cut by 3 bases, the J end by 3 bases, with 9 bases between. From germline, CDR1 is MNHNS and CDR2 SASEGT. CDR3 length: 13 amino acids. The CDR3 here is CASSETIFYEQYF. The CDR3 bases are TGTGCCAGCAGTGAGACTATTTTCTACGAGCAGTACTTC.

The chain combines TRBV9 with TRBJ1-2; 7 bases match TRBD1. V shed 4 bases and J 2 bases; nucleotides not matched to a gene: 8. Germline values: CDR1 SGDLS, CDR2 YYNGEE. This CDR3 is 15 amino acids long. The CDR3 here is CASSPRDSGNYGYTF. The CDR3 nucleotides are TGTGCCAGCAGCCCAAGGGACAGTGGGAACTATGGCTACACCTTC.

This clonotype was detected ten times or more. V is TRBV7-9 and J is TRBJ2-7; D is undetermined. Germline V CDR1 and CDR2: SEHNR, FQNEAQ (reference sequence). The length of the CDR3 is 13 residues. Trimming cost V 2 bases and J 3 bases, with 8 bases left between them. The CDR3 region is CASSLRLGYEQYF. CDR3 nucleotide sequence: TGTGCCAGCAGCTTAAGGTTGGGCTACGAGCAGTACTTC.

The CDR3 DNA sequence: TGCAGTGCTAGAGAGCGGGGAGTGTCCTACAATGAGCAGTTCTTC. Translating gives CSARERGVSYNEQFF. The V call is TRBV20-1, the J call TRBJ2-1; maybe TRBD2 (6 bases). Germline values: CDR1 DFQATT, CDR2 SNEGSKA (reference sequence). Trimming stripped 0 bases from V and 1 base from J, with 10 bases between. This CDR3 has 15 residues.

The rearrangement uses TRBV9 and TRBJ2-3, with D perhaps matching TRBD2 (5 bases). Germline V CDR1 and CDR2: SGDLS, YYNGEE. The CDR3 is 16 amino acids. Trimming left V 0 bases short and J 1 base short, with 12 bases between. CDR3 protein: CASSVVSGKGTDTQYF. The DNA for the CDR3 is TGTGCCAGCAGCGTAGTCTCGGGGAAAGGCACAGATACGCAGTATTTT.

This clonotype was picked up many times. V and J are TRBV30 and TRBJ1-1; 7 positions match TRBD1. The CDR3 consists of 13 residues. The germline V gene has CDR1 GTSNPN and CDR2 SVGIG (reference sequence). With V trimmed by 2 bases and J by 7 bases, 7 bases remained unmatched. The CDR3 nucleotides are TGTGCCTGGAGTAGAACAGGGGTTGTTGAAGCTTTCTTT. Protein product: CAWSRTGVVEAFF.

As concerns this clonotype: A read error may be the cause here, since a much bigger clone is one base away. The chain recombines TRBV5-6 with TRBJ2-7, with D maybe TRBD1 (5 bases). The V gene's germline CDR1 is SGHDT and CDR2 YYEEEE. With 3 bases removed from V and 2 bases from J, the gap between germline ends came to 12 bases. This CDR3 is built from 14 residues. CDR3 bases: TGTGCCAGCAGCTGGGGCAGCAGCCCCTACGAGCAGTACTTC. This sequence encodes CASSWGSSPYEQYF.

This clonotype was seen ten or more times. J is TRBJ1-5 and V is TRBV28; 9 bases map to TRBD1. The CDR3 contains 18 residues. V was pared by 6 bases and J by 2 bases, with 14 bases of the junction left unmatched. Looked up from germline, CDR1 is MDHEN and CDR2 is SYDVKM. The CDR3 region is CASRLTGTGLQGNQPQHF. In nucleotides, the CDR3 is TGTGCCAGCAGATTAACCGGGACAGGGTTGCAAGGCAATCAGCCCCAGCATTTT.

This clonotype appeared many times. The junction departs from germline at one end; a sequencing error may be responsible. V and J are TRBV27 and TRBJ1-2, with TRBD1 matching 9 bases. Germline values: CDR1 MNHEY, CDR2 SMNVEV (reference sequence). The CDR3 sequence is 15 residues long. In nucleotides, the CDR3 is TGTGCCAGCAGTATATCAACGACAGGGGGCTATGGCTACACCTTC. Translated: CASSISTTGGYGYTF.

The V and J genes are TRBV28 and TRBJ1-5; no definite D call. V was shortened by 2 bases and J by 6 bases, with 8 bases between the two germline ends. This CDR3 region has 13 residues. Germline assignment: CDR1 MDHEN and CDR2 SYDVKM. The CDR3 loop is CASSLIRSQPQHF. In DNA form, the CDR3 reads TGTGCCAGCAGTTTAATTAGAAGTCAGCCCCAGCATTTT.

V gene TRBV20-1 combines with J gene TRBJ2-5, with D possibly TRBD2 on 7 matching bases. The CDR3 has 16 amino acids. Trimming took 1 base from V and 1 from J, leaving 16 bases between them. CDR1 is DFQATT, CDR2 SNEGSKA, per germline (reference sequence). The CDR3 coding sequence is TGCAGTGCTAGAGTAGGGGGGGGGAGGCCCCAAGAGACCCAGTACTTC. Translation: CSARVGGGRPQETQYF.

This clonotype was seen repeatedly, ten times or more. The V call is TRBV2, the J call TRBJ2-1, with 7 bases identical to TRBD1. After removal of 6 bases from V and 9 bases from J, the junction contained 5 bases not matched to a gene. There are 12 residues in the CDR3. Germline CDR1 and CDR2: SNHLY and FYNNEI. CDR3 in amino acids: CASSNTGAEQFF. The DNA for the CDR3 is TGTGCCAGCAGCAACACAGGGGCTGAGCAGTTCTTC.

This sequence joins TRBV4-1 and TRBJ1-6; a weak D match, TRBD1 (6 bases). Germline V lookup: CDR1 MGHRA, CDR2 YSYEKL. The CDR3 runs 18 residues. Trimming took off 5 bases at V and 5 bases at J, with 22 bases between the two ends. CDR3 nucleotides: TGCGCCAGCAGCACAAGGCTTCTCGGGACACCCAATAATTCACCCCTCCACTTT. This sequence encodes CASSTRLLGTPNNSPLHF.

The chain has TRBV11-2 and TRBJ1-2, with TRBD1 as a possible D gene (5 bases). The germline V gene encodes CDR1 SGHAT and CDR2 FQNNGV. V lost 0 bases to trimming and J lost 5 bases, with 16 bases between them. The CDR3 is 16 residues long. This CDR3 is CASSLDLGGSGYGYTF. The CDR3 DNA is TGTGCCAGCAGCTTAGACCTGGGGGGTAGTGGGTATGGCTACACCTTC.

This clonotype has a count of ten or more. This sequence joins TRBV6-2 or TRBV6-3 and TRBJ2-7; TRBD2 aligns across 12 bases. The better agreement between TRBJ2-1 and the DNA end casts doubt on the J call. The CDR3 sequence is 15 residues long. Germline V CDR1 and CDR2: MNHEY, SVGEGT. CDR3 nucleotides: TGTGCCAGCAGTACCGCTAGCGGGAGGGCCCTCGAGCAGTTCTTC. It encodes CASSTASGRALEQFF.

CDR3 bases: TGTGCCAGCAGGACCCTGAAGAGATCGGGACTAGCTACCTACGAGCAGTACTTC. Translating gives CASRTLKRSGLATYEQYF. The chain recombines TRBV6-2 or TRBV6-3 with TRBJ2-7, with 9 bases lining up with TRBD2. The germline V gene encodes CDR1 MNHEY and CDR2 SVGEGT. The V and J ends lost 6 bases and 2 bases, in that order; junction bases with no gene match: 17. CDR3 size: 18 residues.